A selection of T cell receptor beta chains follows, all from one sample in a study of CD8 T cells in ankylosing spondylitis. TCRdb used MiXCR to reprocess the 5' RACE reads, holding one entry per CDR3 protein. Counted here are more than 500,000 distinct CDR3 sequences, approximately 5.3% occurring once; the ten biggest clones make up under 4.5%. The sequencing sample was made of blood, either unsorted or a sorted T cell fraction (not recorded which). These receptors were collected from a male donor with ankylosing spondylitis. Both conserved end residues are part of each CDR3. A D gene is named only where the DNA matches it firmly. Clone size is not always given. Where it is, it says once, few, many or a class for expanded clones.

v_gene	abundance	j_gene	d_gene	len	CDR3aa	CDR3nt
TRBV5-6	many	TRBJ2-1	TRBD2	17	CASSLVVFSGNYNEQFF	TGTGCCAGCAGCTTGGTAGTATTTAGCGGGAACTACAATGAGCAGTTCTTC
TRBV7-2	.	TRBJ1-5	TRBD1	15	CASSPATGGPQPQHF	TGTGCCAGCAGCCCCGCGACAGGGGGACCTCAGCCCCAGCATTTT
TRBV27	.	TRBJ2-6	TRBD1	15	CASRQGFYGANVLTF	TGTGCCAGCCGACAGGGATTTTACGGGGCCAACGTCCTGACTTTC
TRBV28	many	TRBJ1-2	TRBD1	14	CASSLIQGGNGYTF	TGTGCCAGCAGTCTAATTCAGGGGGGGAATGGCTACACCTTC
TRBV13	few	TRBJ2-5	TRBD2	13	CASARGIQETQYF	TGTGCCAGCGCGCGGGGGATCCAAGAGACCCAGTACTTC
TRBV7-2	many	TRBJ1-5	.	13	CASTLGWGQPQHF	TGTGCCAGCACCCTGGGGTGGGGTCAGCCCCAGCATTTT
TRBV20-1	few	TRBJ1-1	.	13	CSAQKGGNTEAFF	TGCAGTGCTCAAAAGGGAGGAAACACTGAAGCTTTCTTT
TRBV7-2	many	TRBJ2-7	TRBD2	16	CASSPSLAASNYEQYF	TGTGCCAGCAGCCCCTCGCTAGCGGCCTCCAACTACGAGCAGTACTTC
TRBV29-1	many	TRBJ2-1	.	12	CSARTRAHEQFF	TGCAGCGCCAGGACCCGGGCCCATGAGCAGTTCTTC
TRBV5-5	many	TRBJ1-4	.	15	CASSPPGGANEKLFF	TGTGCCAGCAGCCCCCCCGGCGGTGCAAATGAAAAACTGTTTTTT
TRBV28	many	TRBJ2-5	.	15	CASSRSRGYQETQYF	TGTGCCAGCAGTCGGTCAAGGGGGTACCAAGAGACCCAGTACTTC
TRBV5-1	many	TRBJ2-3	TRBD2	13	CASSPGTRSSQYF	TGCGCCAGCAGCCCCGGGACTAGGTCGTCGCAGTATTTT
TRBV6-5	many	TRBJ1-3	.	12	CATQGRDGTIYF	TGTGCCACTCAGGGGCGCGACGGCACCATATATTTT
TRBV7-2	few	TRBJ1-5	.	15	CASSLVAGANQPQHF	TGTGCCAGCAGCTTAGTTGCTGGTGCCAATCAGCCCCAGCATTTT
TRBV29-1	many	TRBJ2-3	TRBD2	14	CSVLGLAGTDTQYF	TGCAGCGTTCTGGGCCTAGCGGGCACAGATACGCAGTATTTT
TRBV7-2	many	TRBJ2-1	.	15	CASSRDPGGPNEQFF	TGTGCCAGCAGTCGGGACCCCGGGGGTCCCAATGAGCAGTTCTTC
TRBV12-3/TRBV12-4	many	TRBJ2-7	.	13	CASSFGGTYEQYF	TGTGCCAGCAGTTTCGGTGGGACCTACGAGCAGTACTTC
TRBV29-1	many	TRBJ2-1	TRBD2	14	CSVAGTRIHNEQFF	TGCAGCGTTGCCGGGACTAGGATCCACAATGAGCAGTTCTTC
TRBV20-1	many	TRBJ2-2	.	15	CSARDSEQGGGELFF	TGCAGTGCTAGAGATTCAGAACAGGGCGGCGGGGAGCTGTTTTTT
TRBV4-3	few	TRBJ2-1	TRBD1	18	CASSPARMGQGSYNEQFF	TGCGCCAGCAGCCCCGCCCGGATGGGACAGGGCTCATACAATGAGCAGTTCTTC
TRBV4-2	many	TRBJ2-3	.	13	CASSQDGKDTQYF	TGTGCCAGCAGCCAAGATGGGAAAGATACGCAGTATTTT
TRBV29-1	few	TRBJ2-6	.	16	CSVEAPLNSGANVLTF	TGCAGCGTTGAAGCCCCACTTAACTCTGGGGCCAACGTCCTGACTTTC
TRBV20-1	many	TRBJ1-2	TRBD1	16	CSARDLSGQANYGYTF	TGCAGTGCTAGAGATCTTTCGGGACAGGCGAACTATGGCTACACCTTC
TRBV24-1	many	TRBJ2-1	TRBD1	14	CATSGGQGSDEQFF	TGTGCCACCAGTGGAGGACAGGGGTCTGATGAGCAGTTCTTC
TRBV28	many	TRBJ2-1	.	15	CASNPSGSGYNEQFF	TGTGCCAGCAACCCGAGCGGCAGTGGGTACAATGAGCAGTTCTTC
TRBV29-1	.	TRBJ2-1	.	13	CSFRGFAYNEQFF	TGCAGCTTCAGGGGTTTCGCCTACAATGAGCAGTTCTTC
TRBV14	many	TRBJ1-2	TRBD1	15	CASSQDWQGADGYTF	TGTGCCAGCAGCCAAGATTGGCAGGGGGCTGATGGCTACACCTTC
TRBV5-1	many	TRBJ2-7	TRBD2	18	CASSPLPWLLAGDYEQYF	TGCGCCAGCAGCCCGCTACCCTGGCTGCTAGCGGGAGACTACGAGCAGTACTTC
TRBV6-2/TRBV6-3	many	TRBJ2-1	.	14	CASSYSPSRGEQFF	TGTGCCAGCAGTTACTCCCCCAGCCGAGGCGAGCAGTTCTTC
TRBV4-2	many	TRBJ2-2	TRBD2	17	CASTSSPTRESSGELFF	TGTGCCAGCACCTCAAGTCCGACGCGGGAGTCGTCCGGGGAGCTGTTTTTT
TRBV11-2	many	TRBJ2-2	.	13	CASSPFRIGELFF	TGTGCCAGCAGCCCGTTTCGGATCGGGGAGCTGTTTTTT
TRBV7-2	many	TRBJ1-1	.	15	CASSLLAGENTEAFF	TGTGCCAGCAGCTTATTGGCGGGGGAGAACACTGAAGCTTTCTTT
TRBV20-1	many	TRBJ2-3	TRBD1	15	CSAPRDRVRTDTQYF	TGCAGTGCGCCCCGGGACAGGGTGCGCACAGATACGCAGTATTTT
TRBV4-2	few	TRBJ2-1	TRBD2	17	CASSSQIGTSVYNEQFF	TGTGCCAGCAGCTCACAAATCGGGACTAGCGTTTACAATGAGCAGTTCTTC
TRBV6-2/TRBV6-3	few	TRBJ2-7	.	13	CASSSTGTNEQYF	TGTGCCAGCAGTTCCACCGGGACCAACGAGCAGTACTTC
TRBV9	many	TRBJ2-1	.	18	CASSPGDRQVDSYNEQFF	TGTGCCAGCAGCCCCGGAGACAGACAGGTGGACTCCTACAATGAGCAGTTCTTC
TRBV7-2	many	TRBJ2-3	.	13	CASSLLRTDTQYF	TGTGCCAGCAGCTTACTTCGCACAGATACGCAGTATTTT
TRBV11-2	few	TRBJ2-3	TRBD1	19	CASSPNHRGRPIRTDTQYF	TGTGCCAGCAGCCCTAACCACAGGGGTAGACCCATTCGAACAGATACGCAGTATTTT
TRBV7-2	many	TRBJ2-4	.	11	CASSFMNIQYF	TGTGCCAGCAGCTTTATGAACATTCAGTACTTC
TRBV6-1	many	TRBJ2-7	.	14	CASRRLRTTYEQYF	TGTGCCAGCAGAAGACTTAGGACGACCTACGAGCAGTACTTC
TRBV5-6	few	TRBJ2-7	TRBD1	17	CASSSGQWTQGSYEQYF	TGTGCCAGCAGCTCGGGACAGTGGACGCAGGGGTCTTACGAGCAGTACTTC
TRBV7-2	many	TRBJ1-5	.	14	CASSRQVSNQPQHF	TGTGCCAGCAGCCGACAGGTCTCCAATCAGCCCCAGCATTTT
TRBV20-1	many	TRBJ2-1	.	12	CSASGGGNEQFF	TGCAGTGCTAGTGGAGGGGGAAATGAGCAGTTCTTC
TRBV28	many	TRBJ2-3	TRBD2	15	CASSESGTSRDTQYF	TGTGCCAGCAGTGAATCCGGGACTAGCAGAGATACGCAGTATTTT
TRBV5-1	many	TRBJ2-3	.	12	CASSSQDNTQYF	TGCGCCAGCAGCTCACAGGACAATACGCAGTATTTT
TRBV20-1	.	TRBJ2-3	.	11	CSASTSRQQYF	TGCAGTGCTAGTACCAGCCGGCAGCAGTATTTT
TRBV5-1	many	TRBJ2-2	.	14	CASRGALNTGELFF	TGCGCCAGCAGGGGGGCGTTAAACACCGGGGAGCTGTTTTTT
TRBV6-6	many	TRBJ1-2	.	13	CASSPAANYGYTF	TGTGCCAGCAGCCCCGCGGCCAACTATGGCTACACCTTC
TRBV3-1	few	TRBJ2-1	.	15	CASSQWASAYNEQFF	TGTGCCAGCAGCCAATGGGCTAGCGCTTACAATGAGCAGTTCTTC
TRBV2	many	TRBJ2-1	.	10	CASSDVEQFF	TGTGCCAGCAGCGACGTGGAGCAGTTCTTC
TRBV12-3/TRBV12-4	many	TRBJ2-1	.	16	CASSPPLRRKRNEQFF	TGTGCCAGCAGTCCCCCCCTCAGGCGTAAGCGAAATGAGCAGTTCTTC
TRBV9	many	TRBJ2-1	TRBD2	18	CASSVGLAGIFGVNEQFF	TGTGCCAGCAGCGTAGGGCTAGCGGGGATCTTTGGCGTAAATGAGCAGTTCTTC
TRBV28	few	TRBJ1-2	.	15	CASSSRQEKSHGYTF	TGTGCCAGCAGCTCGAGACAGGAAAAATCTCATGGCTACACCTTC
TRBV20-1	many	TRBJ2-1	TRBD2	15	CSAMTSESSYNEQFF	TGCAGTGCTATGACTAGCGAATCTTCCTACAATGAGCAGTTCTTC
TRBV28	few	TRBJ1-4	TRBD1	15	CASRGTGGAYEKLFF	TGTGCCAGCAGGGGGACAGGGGGCGCGTATGAAAAACTGTTTTTT
TRBV20-1	many	TRBJ1-4	TRBD1	14	CSARDRGRDEKLFF	TGCAGTGCGCGCGACAGGGGCAGGGATGAAAAACTGTTTTTT
TRBV12-3/TRBV12-4	many	TRBJ2-2	TRBD1	16	CASRDRGPATAGELFF	TGTGCCAGCAGAGACAGGGGGCCGGCCACGGCCGGGGAGCTGTTTTTT
TRBV4-1	many	TRBJ2-5	.	14	CASSQDGGKETQYF	TGCGCCAGCAGCCAAGATGGGGGAAAAGAGACCCAGTACTTC
TRBV28	many	TRBJ2-5	TRBD2	13	CASGYGLAETQYF	TGTGCCAGCGGATACGGACTAGCGGAGACCCAGTACTTC